The 21 T cell receptor beta chains below come from one sample, sequenced in a study of shared clonotypes between healthy human individuals. The data were produced by immunoSEQ multiplex PCR, yet TCRdb's version contains in-frame clones alone and is incomplete. The sample shows approximately 620,000 clones, around 97% of them seen only once. Sequencing was performed on naive CD4+ T cells sorted from blood. Subset: CD45RA+ positively selected. Receptors originate from a woman between 25 and 40 years old in good health.

The chain joins TRBV5-1 to TRBJ2-1; a possible D gene is TRBD2 (5 bases). The CDR3 runs to 12 residues. Deletions cut 6 bases from V and 6 bases from J, with 10 bases between. Germline CDR1 is SGHRS and CDR2 is YFSETQ. In DNA form, the CDR3 reads TGCGCCAGCAAGCCGGGAACCAATGAGCAGTTCTTC. It specifies CASKPGTNEQFF.

This CDR3 is CASRDRVPQPQHF. The CDR3 nucleotides read TGTGCCAGCCGGGACAGGGTCCCTCAGCCCCAGCATTTT. The genes are TRBV19 and TRBJ1-5; 9 bases are shared with TRBD1. The junction had 6 bases not matched to a gene; V was cut back by 9 bases and J by 6 bases. This CDR3 region has 13 residues. CDR1 LNHDA and CDR2 SQIVND come from the germline V gene (reference sequence).

This clone was recorded once. The CDR3 here is CASSPSDSGSEQYF. CDR3 DNA: TGTGCCAGCTCACCTTCGGACAGTGGTAGCGAGCAGTACTTC. J is TRBJ2-7 and V is TRBV18, with D perhaps TRBD1 (6 bases). The CDR3 has 14 residues. The V gene's germline CDR1 is KGHSH and CDR2 LQKENI. Trimming removed 3 bases from V and 6 bases from J, with 15 bases in between.

V gene TRBV15 combines with J gene TRBJ1-1; D not resolved. The germline V gene encodes CDR1 LNHNV and CDR2 YYDKDF (reference sequence). The CDR3 is made up of 14 amino acids. The V end lost 0 bases, the J end lost 4 bases, and 9 bases lay between the germline ends. The CDR3 protein is CATSRDIFVTEAFF. The CDR3 DNA reads as TGTGCCACCAGCAGAGATATCTTCGTCACTGAAGCTTTCTTT.

This clone was observed a single time. The chain links TRBV30 to TRBJ2-1; TRBD2 matches at 7 bases. This CDR3 is built from 13 residues. Germline CDR1 and CDR2: GTSNPN and SVGIG (reference sequence). The junction had 9 bases not matched to a gene; V was cut back by 5 bases and J by 8 bases. The CDR3 DNA is TGTGCCTGGTCCGGACTAGTTTACCATGAGCAGTTCTTC. Protein sequence: CAWSGLVYHEQFF. The complete variable domain, with remaining parts taken from reference TRBV30 and TRBJ2-1, reads SQTIHQWPATLVQPVGSPLSLECTVEGTSNPNLYWYRQAAGRGLQLLFYSVGIGQISSEVPQNLSASRPQDRQFILSSKKLLLSDSGFYLCAWSGLVYHEQFFGPGTRLTVL.

The rearrangement joins TRBV7-9 to TRBJ2-3; TRBD2 agrees at 7 bases. With 8 bases clipped from V and 0 bases from J, the junction kept 5 bases outside the gene matches. The germline gives CDR1 SEHNR, CDR2 FQNEAQ (reference sequence). The CDR3 totals 14 residues. For the CDR3, the DNA is TGTGCCAGCGCGCGTAGCGGGAGCACAGATACGCAGTATTTT. Translation gives CASARSGSTDTQYF.

V usage is TRBV18 and J usage is TRBJ2-3; 7 bases are a match to TRBD2. The CDR3 spans 16 residues. V dropped 5 bases and J dropped 0; count of bases not matched to a gene: 8. From germline, CDR1 is KGHSH and CDR2 LQKENI. CDR3 coding DNA: TGTGCCAGCTCAACCGTGACTAGCCGGAGCACAGATACGCAGTATTTT. It is translated as CASSTVTSRSTDTQYF.

This chain links TRBV4-1 with TRBJ2-4, with 8 bases identical to TRBD2. V lost 5 bases and J lost 6; bases outside the gene matches: 6. CDR1 and CDR2 from the germline V gene are MGHRA and YSYEKL. The CDR3 runs to 14 residues. For the CDR3, the DNA is TGCGCCAGCAGCGGCGTCCTAGCGGGAAACATTCAGTACTTC. It encodes CASSGVLAGNIQYF.

The rearrangement links TRBV4-1 to TRBJ1-3; D not resolved. The CDR3 loop spans 16 amino acids. Germline CDR1 is MGHRA and CDR2 is YSYEKL. V was shortened by 0 bases and J by 3 bases, with 12 bases between the two germline ends. The CDR3 bases are TGCGCCAGCAGCCAAGATCAGCGAACGGATGGAAACACCATATATTTT. This sequence encodes CASSQDQRTDGNTIYF.

The chain combines TRBV21-1 with TRBJ2-3. TRBV21-1 is a listed pseudogene. This CDR3 is 17 amino acids long. CDR3 nucleotides: TGTGCCAGCAGCAAAGTGGGGACCAGCGAAGGCACAGATACGCAGTATTTT. It translates to CASSKVGTSEGTDTQYF.

This chain connects TRBV5-1 to TRBJ2-5; D call uncertain. From germline, CDR1 is SGHRS and CDR2 YFSETQ. This CDR3 has 13 residues. V was shortened by 5 bases and J by 0 bases, with 8 bases between the two germline ends. Written as DNA, the CDR3 is TGCGCCAGCAGAGTTGGATACCAAGAGACCCAGTACTTC. As protein: CASRVGYQETQYF.

V is TRBV18 and J is TRBJ2-1, with TRBD2 as a possible D gene (6 bases). This CDR3 contains 15 residues. Trimming cost V 2 bases and J 8 bases, with 16 bases left between them. Germline V gene data show CDR1 as KGHSH and CDR2 as LQKENI. The CDR3: CASSPVGGVVHEQFF. The CDR3, as DNA: TGTGCCAGCTCACCAGTGGGGGGAGTCGTCCATGAGCAGTTCTTC.

On this clone: At the DNA level, this CDR3 is encoded by other sequences in the same sample as well. The chain combines TRBV18 with TRBJ2-2; unclear D gene. Germline V gene sequence: CDR1 KGHSH, CDR2 LQKENI. This CDR3 spans 12 amino acids. The ends were cut back, 2 bases at V and 4 bases at J, with 2 bases in the middle. This CDR3 is CASSPSTGELFF. The CDR3 nucleotides read TGTGCCAGCTCACCATCCACCGGGGAGCTGTTTTTT.

This sequence joins TRBV5-1 and TRBJ1-5, with 10 nucleotides matching TRBD1. J was trimmed by 5 bases and V by 2 bases; bases with no gene match: 4. This CDR3 comprises 15 residues. Germline assignment: CDR1 SGHRS and CDR2 YFSETQ. The CDR3 DNA is TGCGCCAGCAGCTTATGGGGGACAGGGGATCAGCCCCAGCATTTT. Amino acid sequence: CASSLWGTGDQPQHF.

This clone occurred a few times. The same CDR3 is also encoded by other DNA sequences in this sample. The CDR3 region is CASSLGRYGYTF. The CDR3, as DNA: TGTGCCAGCAGTTTGGGCAGATATGGCTACACCTTC. The chain joins TRBV28 to TRBJ1-2, with D unresolved. Germline CDR1 is MDHEN and CDR2 is SYDVKM. V gave up 3 bases and J gave up 5 bases, with 7 bases separating them. The CDR3 consists of 12 residues.

The chain joins TRBV2 to TRBJ2-3, with 9 bases lining up with TRBD1. V was clipped by 11 bases and J by 8 bases; unmatched bases: 11. The CDR3 is 13 amino acids. Looked up from germline, CDR1 is SNHLY and CDR2 is FYNNEI. CDR3 in amino acids: CAGRTGEIGTQYF. CDR3 in DNA: TGTGCCGGCCGGACAGGGGAAATTGGTACGCAGTATTTT.

This chain links TRBV10-3 with TRBJ2-7; D may be TRBD1 (6 bases). V dropped 6 bases and J dropped 7 bases, with 16 bases sitting between them. CDR1 is ENHRY and CDR2 is SYGVKD in the germline V gene. The CDR3 extends over 13 amino acids. The CDR3 protein is CAISTGTLREQYF. The CDR3 nucleotides are TGTGCCATCAGCACAGGGACGTTACGGGAGCAGTACTTC.

The chain employs TRBV7-6 and TRBJ2-3; tentatively, D is TRBD2 (5 bases). The germline CDR1 and CDR2 sequences are SGHVS and FNYEAQ. The CDR3 has 17 residues. V shed 5 bases and J shed 4 bases, with 22 bases lying between them. In nucleotides, the CDR3 is TGTGCCAGCAGCCCCCGACGGGCCGCGAGGGTCCCAGATACGCAGTATTTT. Translation: CASSPRRAARVPDTQYF.

V gene TRBV27 combines with J gene TRBJ1-3, with TRBD1 matching 12 bases. The CDR3 contains 19 residues. Germline V gene sequence: CDR1 MNHEY, CDR2 SMNVEV (reference sequence). Germline trimming cut 5 bases from V and 4 bases from J; bases unmatched to any gene: 15. Written as DNA, the CDR3 is TGTGCCAGCAGTCCCCTACCTCCGGGACAGGGGGCGGAGGGAAACACCATATATTTT. Translation: CASSPLPPGQGAEGNTIYF.

This clone was detected once. The chain combines TRBV7-8 with TRBJ2-7; the match to TRBD2 covers 12 bases. The CDR3 covers 16 residues. The V segment lost 5 bases and the J segment 3 bases; nucleotides outside the gene matches: 8. Germline V gene sequence: CDR1 SGHVS, CDR2 FQNEAQ. CDR3 residues: CASSPRTSGTNYEQYF. The CDR3 nucleotides are TGTGCCAGCAGCCCCCGGACTAGCGGGACAAACTACGAGCAGTACTTC.

J is TRBJ1-3 and V is TRBV5-4; D unresolved. The V end lost 6 bases, the J end lost 3 bases, and 7 bases lay between the germline ends. The CDR3 is 12 amino acids. Germline values: CDR1 SGHNT, CDR2 YYREEE (reference sequence). The CDR3 region has the DNA TGTGCCAGCACAATCAGTGGAAACACCATATATTTT. As protein: CASTISGNTIYF.